The 10 T cell receptor beta chains below all came from one sample that was sequenced in a study of blood T cells in healthy people across ages. A second roughly 7 to 11 cycle PCR used barcoded and J-beta primers. TCRdb re-derived calls from the 5' RACE reads in MiXCR, one entry per CDR3 protein. The sample yields approximately 850,000 distinct CDR3 sequences, roughly 60% seen once. The sequenced sample consisted of blood. These receptor sequences come from a man aged 30 to 45 in good health.

The V gene is TRBV7-9, the J gene TRBJ1-1; D is ambiguous. Looked up from germline, CDR1 is SEHNR and CDR2 is FQNEAQ (reference sequence). V lost 2 bases and J 1 base, leaving 8 bases between the germline ends. The CDR3 length is 14 residues. The CDR3 DNA reads TGTGCCAGCAGCTTATTTCCGGAGAACACTGAAGCTTTCTTT. Its protein is CASSLFPENTEAFF. The complete variable domain, with remaining parts taken from reference TRBV7-9 and TRBJ1-1, reads DTGVSQNPRHKITKRGQNVTFRCDPISEHNRLYWYRQTLGQGPEFLTYFQNEAQLEKSRLLSDRFSAERPKGSFSTLEIQRTEQGDSAMYLCASSLFPENTEAFFGQGTRLTVV.

The genes are TRBV7-9 and TRBJ1-5; unclear D gene. Germline V CDR1 and CDR2: SEHNR, FQNEAQ (reference sequence). The CDR3 is made up of 13 amino acids. The V and J ends lost 5 bases and 6 bases respectively, with 11 bases between them. The CDR3 loop reads CASSVGKTQPQHF. The CDR3 DNA is TGTGCCAGCAGCGTAGGGAAAACTCAGCCCCAGCATTTT.

The chain's CDR3 is CASSLTPFRDHNYGYTF. The CDR3 nucleotides read TGTGCCAGCAGCTTAACTCCTTTCCGGGACCATAACTATGGCTACACCTTC. V usage is TRBV7-2 and J usage is TRBJ1-2; D is perhaps TRBD1 (5 bases). The CDR3 is 17 amino acids. V lost 2 bases and J lost 1, with 17 bases in between. Germline values: CDR1 SGHTA, CDR2 FQGNSA.

The V and J genes are TRBV12-3 or TRBV12-4 and TRBJ1-2; TRBD1 might be the D (5 bases). CDR3 size: 17 residues. V shed 6 bases and J shed 7 bases, with 27 bases lying between them. CDR3 bases: TGTGCCAGCAGGGACCGTCGGGACGGCTCAAATCCCTTTGGCTACACCTTC. It is translated as CASRDRRDGSNPFGYTF.

The chain combines TRBV3-1 with TRBJ2-7; 7 nucleotides align to TRBD1. Germline CDR1 and CDR2: LGHDT and YNNKEL (reference sequence). The V and J ends lost 5 bases and 6 bases, in that order; junction bases with no gene match: 13. This CDR3 spans 15 amino acids. CDR3 loop: CASSSSGTAWGEQYF. CDR3 sequence (DNA): TGTGCCAGCAGCTCCTCCGGGACAGCGTGGGGCGAGCAGTACTTC.

The chain couples TRBV7-8 to TRBJ2-1; D remains unclear. The CDR3 is 16 amino acids. Germline CDR1 and CDR2: SGHVS and FQNEAQ. Between the trimmed V and J ends, which lost 5 bases and 2 bases, there was a span of 16 bases. The DNA for the CDR3 is TGTGCCAGCAGCAGTACACCTCGAGCCGCCTACAATGAGCAGTTCTTC. It encodes CASSSTPRAAYNEQFF.

The chain uses TRBV28 and TRBJ2-7; D remains unclear. Trimming removed 9 bases at V and 5 bases at J, with 20 bases between. Germline V gene data show CDR1 as MDHEN and CDR2 as SYDVKM. This CDR3 is built from 14 residues. CDR3 in amino acids: CASNTPDPGDEQYF. The CDR3 DNA follows: TGTGCCAGTAACACCCCGGATCCGGGCGACGAGCAGTACTTC.

The V call is TRBV7-2, the J call TRBJ2-1; tentative D call: TRBD2 (6 bases). The CDR3 has 14 residues. Germline V gene sequence: CDR1 SGHTA, CDR2 FQGNSA. V lost 5 bases, J lost 9 bases, and 17 bases lay in between. Here the CDR3 reads CASSVGAGYGEQFF. The CDR3 region has the DNA TGTGCCAGCAGCGTAGGGGCGGGGTACGGTGAGCAGTTCTTC.

The chain has TRBV29-1 and TRBJ2-1, with 9 positions matching TRBD1. The CDR3 totals 17 residues. The V and J ends lost 7 bases and 6 bases, in that order; junction bases with no gene match: 19. Germline V gene lookup returns CDR1 SQVTM and CDR2 ANQGSEA. The CDR3: CSARDRVVWEGGNEQFF. CDR3 nucleotide sequence: TGCAGCGCCCGGGACAGGGTTGTGTGGGAGGGCGGCAATGAGCAGTTCTTC.

The chain uses TRBV6-5 and TRBJ2-1; TRBD2 might be the D (6 bases). CDR1 and CDR2 (germline): MNHEY, SVGAGI. This CDR3 has 14 residues. Deletions cut 6 bases from V and 7 bases from J, with 16 bases between. The CDR3 loop reads CASRTTTGRNEQFF. The CDR3, as DNA: TGTGCCAGCAGAACGACAACTGGGAGGAATGAGCAGTTCTTC.